Here is one TCR beta chain with its context. MiXCR was run by TCRdb on the 5' RACE reads, yielding one entry per CDR3 protein. Here the sample spans some 320,000 distinct CDR3 sequences, about 10% being singletons. The CDR3 spans 16 residues. Germline-derived CDR1 and CDR2 are SGDLS and YYNGEE. V gave up 4 bases and J gave up 0 bases, with 13 bases separating them. This sample was taken from a study of T cells after yellow fever vaccination. The chain joins TRBV9 to TRBJ2-2, with D perhaps TRBD1 (5 bases). The TCR sequence derives from a man aged 18 to 30 who received the YFV17D yellow fever vaccine. The sample here was CD4+ T cells sorted from PBMCs, taken 45 days after the yellow fever booster vaccination. CDR3: CASSRRASTNTGELFF. CDR3 nucleotide sequence: TGTGCCAGCAGCCGCAGGGCCTCGACGAACACCGGGGAGCTGTTTTTT.